These 9 T cell receptor beta chains originate from one sample sequenced in a study of cytomegalovirus exposure and HLA in healthy donors (dated by TCRdb to 2016 to 2017). Libraries were constructed by the immunoSEQ multiplex PCR assay. TCRdb carries this immuneACCESS record with in-frame sequences only. Its versions omit some clonotypes, under half of them owing to an unresolved V gene in the studies checked, with the rest unexplained. The sample table holds some 130,000 clones, of which around 89% were seen once. Around 6% of the sample lies in the top ten. The sequenced material came from PBMCs. These receptors all come from a woman under 30 in good health and CMV-seropositive.

The sample holds one count of this clone. The chain carries TRBV6-6 and TRBJ2-2; tentatively, D is TRBD1 (5 bases). The germline V gene encodes CDR1 MNHNY and CDR2 SVGAGI (reference sequence). Trimming took off 4 bases at V and 2 bases at J, with 11 bases between the two ends. The CDR3 is 15 residues long. The CDR3 is CASSFLGRNTGELFF. The DNA of the CDR3 is TGTGCCAGCAGTTTTTTGGGGCGCAACACCGGGGAGCTGTTTTTT.

The chain carries TRBV9 and TRBJ2-7; 9 bases are a match to TRBD2. CDR1 and CDR2 (germline): SGDLS, YYNGEE. The CDR3 loop spans 16 amino acids. J lost 5 bases, V lost 0 bases, and 9 bases had no gene match. The CDR3 is CASSVGGSGRSHEQYF. The CDR3 DNA reads as TGTGCCAGCAGCGTAGGGGGTAGCGGGAGATCCCACGAGCAGTACTTC.

This chain joins TRBV9 and TRBJ2-3, with 10 bases lining up with TRBD2. There are 18 residues in the CDR3. Germline assignment: CDR1 SGDLS and CDR2 YYNGEE. V trimming: 0 bases; J trimming: 3 bases; junction bases outside the gene matches: 10. The CDR3 region is CASSVGLAGFLGTDTQYF. CDR3 bases: TGTGCCAGCAGCGTAGGACTAGCGGGTTTCCTCGGGACAGATACGCAGTATTTT.

The count of this clone is one. V usage is TRBV2 and J usage is TRBJ2-4; 7 bases line up with TRBD1. CDR3 length: 14 residues. With V trimmed by 6 bases and J by 8 bases, 10 bases remained unmatched. Germline lookup yields CDR1 SNHLY and CDR2 FYNNEI. CDR3 loop: CASREDRTGHIQYF. The DNA for the CDR3 is TGTGCCAGCAGGGAGGACAGGACCGGGCACATTCAGTACTTC.

The chain uses TRBV9 and TRBJ2-3, with TRBD2 matching over 7 bases. This CDR3 contains 13 residues. The V and J ends lost 5 bases and 5 bases, in that order; junction bases with no gene match: 5. The germline V gene encodes CDR1 SGDLS and CDR2 YYNGEE. This chain's CDR3 is CASSAGVRDTQYF. Written as DNA, the CDR3 is TGTGCCAGCAGTGCGGGGGTGAGAGATACGCAGTATTTT.

The V gene is TRBV19, the J gene TRBJ2-1; D may be TRBD2 (6 bases). The CDR3 sequence is 17 residues long. The V end lost 3 bases, the J end lost 5 bases, and 20 bases lay between the germline ends. Looked up from germline, CDR1 is LNHDA and CDR2 is SQIVND (reference sequence). CDR3 amino acids: CASSIGTRNTLNNEQFF. The CDR3 DNA is TGTGCCAGTAGTATCGGGACTCGAAATACCCTGAACAATGAGCAGTTCTTC.

This chain joins TRBV5-4 and TRBJ1-1, with D hard to call. Trimming took 2 bases from V and 1 from J, leaving 6 bases between them. This CDR3 has 13 residues. Germline V gene data show CDR1 as SGHNT and CDR2 as YYREEE (reference sequence). CDR3 sequence reads: CASSFWRNTEAFF. For the CDR3, the DNA is TGTGCCAGCAGCTTTTGGAGGAACACTGAAGCTTTCTTT. The full variable domain, its missing parts supplied by reference TRBV5-4 and TRBJ1-1, is ETGVTQSPTHLIKTRGQQVTLRCSSQSGHNTVSWYQQALGQGPQFIFQYYREEENGRGNFPPRFSGLQFPNYSSELNVNALELDDSALYLCASSFWRNTEAFFGQGTRLTVV.

The J gene is TRBJ2-7, the V gene TRBV5-6; a possible D gene is TRBD2 (6 bases). The CDR3 sequence is 16 residues long. V was cut by 4 bases and J by 3 bases, with 20 bases left in between. From germline, CDR1 is SGHDT and CDR2 YYEEEE. The CDR3 sequence: CASSPEGRGNHYEQYF. The CDR3, as DNA: TGTGCCAGCAGCCCCGAGGGACGGGGGAACCACTACGAGCAGTACTTC.

The chain carries TRBV7-2 and TRBJ2-1, with TRBD2 identical over 12 bases. The V gene end was trimmed by 1 base and the J gene end by 15 bases; junction bases not matched to a gene: 10. Germline CDR1 reads SGHTA; CDR2 reads FQGNSA. CDR3 length: 15 amino acids. The CDR3 protein is CASSLVLAGGPSSFF. The DNA of the CDR3 is TGTGCCAGCAGCTTAGTCCTAGCGGGGGGGCCGAGTTCGTTCTTC.